A selection of T cell receptor beta chains follows, all from one sample in a study of OX40 agonist ivuxolimab in advanced cancers. Libraries were prepared by immunoSEQ multiplex PCR; TCRdb keeps only in-frame clonotypes and omits some of them. The sample yields 150,000 to 180,000 clones, around 94% seen once. The material was CD4+ or CD8+ T cells sorted from blood, obtained in a trial of the OX40 agonist ivuxolimab. These receptors all come from an adult with an advanced solid tumor such as melanoma, head and neck, liver or kidney cancer. The CDR3 runs from the conserved cysteine through the conserved F or W. A D gene is named only where the DNA matches it firmly. Part of the rows lack a size; the others show once, few, many or a class for expanded clones.

>.|.|TRBV12-5|TRBJ2-3
CASGFRGTDTQYF
TGTGCTAGTGGTTTTCGGGGCACAGATACGCAGTATTTT
>.|.|TRBV7-2|TRBJ2-3
CASSFMPTVKDTQYF
TGTGCCAGCAGCTTCATGCCTACGGTTAAAGATACGCAGTATTTT
>.|.|TRBV2|TRBJ2-3
CASSEASGALVTQYF
TGTGCCAGCAGTGAAGCTAGCGGAGCCCTCGTTACGCAGTATTTT
>.|.|TRBV7-2|TRBJ1-2
CASSLSTGGGGYTF
TGTGCCAGCAGCCTCTCAACAGGAGGAGGAGGCTACACCTTC
>.|.|TRBV5-6|TRBJ1-2
CASSLGLGYTF
TGTGCCAGCAGCTTGGGTCTGGGCTACACCTTC
>TRBD2|once|TRBV28|TRBJ2-5
CASSLGASGGRSQETQYF
TGTGCCAGCAGTTTGGGGGCTAGCGGGGGGCGATCCCAAGAGACCCAGTACTTC
>.|.|TRBV19|TRBJ1-5
CASSKGGRQPQHF
TGTGCCAGTAGTAAGGGGGGCAGGCAGCCCCAGCATTTT
>.|.|TRBV29-1|TRBJ2-7
CSVAYRTFGTFNSYEQYF
TGCAGCGTTGCCTACCGAACCTTCGGGACTTTTAACTCCTACGAGCAGTACTTC
>.|.|TRBV18|TRBJ1-2
CASSPGGQSNYGYTF
TGTGCCAGCTCACCGGGCGGACAGTCTAACTATGGCTACACCTTC
>.|.|TRBV28|TRBJ2-4
CASSPGVEHIQYF
TGTGCCAGCAGCCCTGGAGTGGAGCACATTCAGTACTTC
>.|once|TRBV5-4|TRBJ2-5
CASSLGPGEETQYF
TGTGCCAGCAGCTTGGGGCCGGGGGAAGAGACCCAGTACTTC
>TRBD2|.|TRBV7-8|TRBJ2-1
CASSSSSGTRNEQFF
TGTGCCAGCAGCTCCAGTAGCGGGACCCGCAATGAGCAGTTCTTC
>.|.|TRBV5-4|TRBJ2-5
CASSSRVRETQYF
TGTGCCAGCAGCTCCAGGGTTCGGGAGACCCAGTACTTC
>TRBD1|.|TRBV7-2|TRBJ1-2
CASSLGQGGVYTF
TGTGCCAGCAGCTTGGGACAGGGAGGCGTCTACACCTTC
>.|.|TRBV5-1|TRBJ1-1
CASSETANTEAFF
TGCGCCAGCAGCGAGACGGCGAACACTGAAGCTTTCTTT
>TRBD2|.|TRBV4-3|TRBJ2-3
CASSQEIFRREGLANTDTQYF
TGCGCCAGCAGCCAAGAGATCTTCCGGCGGGAGGGCCTTGCGAACACAGATACGCAGTATTTT
>.|.|TRBV6-1|TRBJ2-7
CASREPGLSVQYF
TGTGCCAGCAGAGAACCGGGACTCAGCGTGCAGTACTTC
>TRBD1|.|TRBV19|TRBJ1-1
CASSIGNRGTEAFF
TGTGCCAGTAGTATAGGTAACAGGGGAACTGAAGCTTTCTTT
>.|once|TRBV14|TRBJ1-6
CASSQNSPLHF
TGTGCCAGCAGCCAAAATTCACCCCTCCACTTT
>TRBD2|.|TRBV7-9|TRBJ2-4
CASSLDTAGRENIQYF
TGTGCCAGCAGCTTAGACACGGCGGGGAGGGAAAACATTCAGTACTTC
>.|.|TRBV7-2|TRBJ1-5
CASSSDNQPQHF
TGTGCCAGCAGCTCGGACAATCAGCCCCAGCATTTT
>.|.|TRBV5-1|TRBJ1-2
CASSLGEGYGYTF
TGCGCCAGCAGTCTGGGGGAAGGCTATGGCTACACCTTC
>TRBD1|.|TRBV19|TRBJ2-7
CASSMIQGAYEQYF
TGTGCCAGTAGTATGATACAGGGGGCCTACGAGCAGTACTTC
>TRBD2|.|TRBV7-6|TRBJ2-1
CASSPPGLSDEQFF
TGTGCCAGCAGCCCTCCGGGACTATCGGATGAGCAGTTCTTC
>.|.|TRBV5-4|TRBJ1-2
CASSPLPRQGSYLLTYTF
TGTGCCAGCAGCCCCCTCCCCCGGCAGGGGTCTTATCTTTTGACCTACACCTTC
>TRBD1|.|TRBV16|TRBJ2-1
CASSQETGEQFF
TGTGCCAGCAGCCAGGAGACAGGGGAGCAGTTCTTC